This T cell receptor (beta chain) came from a study of early T cells in non-severe SARS-CoV-2 infection. About the research overall: Unsorted whole blood bulk RNA was sequenced, with unpaired chains.

Notes on the study in general: CD4 and private specificities were missed by VDJdb matching, which favored anti-spike CD8 responses.

In its sample, this clonotype was seen many times. Its antigen is not identified. This CDR3 spans 17 amino acids. CDR1 and CDR2 from the germline V gene are MNHEY and SMNVEV (reference sequence). V trimming: 2 bases; J trimming: 8 bases; junction bases outside the gene matches: 15. TCRdb passed the 5' RACE reads through MiXCR, listing each CDR3 protein once. The top ten hold more than 3.5% of the sample, which has about 55,000 distinct CDR3 sequences, 9.5% to 15% seen once. The sequencing sample was made of whole blood. The gene calls are TRBV27 and TRBJ2-1; 7 positions match TRBD2. The source is an adult who was a healthcare worker with PCR-confirmed SARS-CoV-2 infection or an uninfected control (not recorded which). The CDR3 DNA reads as TGTGCCAGCAGTTTAGGTCGTGGGAGGGCCCCCAACGATGAGCAGTTCTTC. This gives the protein CASSLGRGRAPNDEQFF.